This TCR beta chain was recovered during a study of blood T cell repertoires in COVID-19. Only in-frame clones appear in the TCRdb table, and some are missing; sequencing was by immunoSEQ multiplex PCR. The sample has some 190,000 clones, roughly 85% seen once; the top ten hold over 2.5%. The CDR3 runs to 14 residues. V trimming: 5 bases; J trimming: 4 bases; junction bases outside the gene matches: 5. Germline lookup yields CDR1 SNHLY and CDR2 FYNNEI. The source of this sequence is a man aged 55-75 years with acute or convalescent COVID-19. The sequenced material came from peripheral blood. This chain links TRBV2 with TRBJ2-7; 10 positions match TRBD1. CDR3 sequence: CASSSGQGLYEQYF. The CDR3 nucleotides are TGTGCCAGCAGTTCGGGACAGGGGTTATACGAGCAGTACTTC.